These 10 T cell receptor beta chains were sequenced from one sample in a study of OX40 agonist ivuxolimab in advanced cancers. Assay: immunoSEQ multiplex PCR; the TCRdb copy retains only in-frame clones and omits some. In the table there are more than 60,000 clones, roughly 90% of which are singletons. This sample comprised CD4+ or CD8+ T cells sorted from blood, obtained in a trial of the OX40 agonist ivuxolimab. The receptors stem from an adult with an advanced solid tumor such as melanoma, head and neck, liver or kidney cancer.

With regard to this clone: This sample also contains other DNA sequences that code for the same CDR3. The V gene is TRBV5-1, the J gene TRBJ2-3; D gene uncertain. The V end was cut by 0 bases, the J end by 0 bases, with 5 bases between. The CDR3 spans 14 residues. Germline V gene data show CDR1 as SGHRS and CDR2 as YFSETQ. The CDR3 here is CASSLGQSTDTQYF. The DNA for the CDR3 is TGCGCCAGCAGCTTGGGTCAAAGCACAGATACGCAGTATTTT.

The chain uses TRBV5-5 and TRBJ1-2; 8 bases are a match to TRBD1. The CDR3 has 13 residues. The junction had 2 bases not matched to a gene; V was cut back by 3 bases and J by 4 bases. Looked up from germline, CDR1 is SGHKS and CDR2 is YYEKEE (reference sequence). This chain's CDR3 is CASSSGQGYGYTF. In DNA, the CDR3 is TGTGCCAGCAGCTCCGGACAGGGCTATGGCTACACCTTC.

CDR3 residues: CASSLLAPTLSGNTGELFF. DNA of the CDR3: TGTGCCAGCAGCTTATTGGCCCCCACTCTTAGCGGGAACACCGGGGAGCTGTTTTTT. The chain combines TRBV7-2 with TRBJ2-2, with D possibly being TRBD2 (6 bases). Trimming pared 2 bases from V and 1 base from J, leaving 20 bases between. Germline CDR1 SGHTA, CDR2 FQGNSA. The CDR3 extends over 19 amino acids.

The chain couples TRBV28 to TRBJ2-7; possibly TRBD1 for D (6 bases). This CDR3 is 16 amino acids long. Trimming left V 3 bases short and J 3 bases short, with 18 bases between. Germline assignment: CDR1 MDHEN and CDR2 SYDVKM. CDR3 protein: CASSFHLQGRGYEQYF. CDR3 bases: TGTGCCAGCAGTTTTCACTTACAGGGCCGGGGCTACGAGCAGTACTTC.

The rearrangement joins TRBV10-2 to TRBJ2-1; D is ambiguous. Trimming took 9 bases from V and 2 from J, leaving 20 bases between them. CDR1 and CDR2 from the germline V gene are WSHSY and SAAADI. CDR3 length: 16 residues. The CDR3 reads CARKDSMGSAYNEQFF. CDR3 DNA: TGCGCCAGGAAAGATAGTATGGGGTCAGCCTACAATGAGCAGTTCTTC.

This clone was observed a handful of times. This chain uses TRBV5-1 with TRBJ2-3; 12 nucleotides match TRBD2. Per the germline V gene, CDR1 is SGHRS and CDR2 is YFSETQ. V gave up 4 bases and J gave up 2 bases; unmatched junction bases: 5. The CDR3 runs 16 residues. The CDR3 loop is CASSPRTSGATDTQYF. Written as DNA, the CDR3 is TGCGCCAGCAGCCCCCGGACTAGCGGGGCCACAGATACGCAGTATTTT. Supplemented by reference TRBV5-1 and TRBJ2-3, the full variable domain reads KAGVTQTPRYLIKTRGQQVTLSCSPISGHRSVSWYQQTPGQGLQFLFEYFSETQRNKGNFPGRFSGRQFSNSRSEMNVSTLELGDSALYLCASSPRTSGATDTQYFGPGTRLTVL.

The chain uses TRBV7-6 and TRBJ2-2, with 10 nucleotides matching TRBD2. From germline, CDR1 is SGHVS and CDR2 FNYEAQ. With V trimmed by 7 bases and J by 3 bases, 11 bases remained unmatched. CDR3 length: 17 amino acids. CDR3 coding DNA: TGTGCCAGCACCCCGGCTAGCGGGAGCGCATACACCGGGGAGCTGTTTTTT. It specifies CASTPASGSAYTGELFF. The complete variable domain, with remaining parts taken from reference TRBV7-6 and TRBJ2-2, reads GAGVSQSPRYKVTKRGQDVALRCDPISGHVSLYWYRQALGQGPEFLTYFNYEAQQDKSGLPNDRFSAERPEGSISTLTIQRTEQRDSAMYRCASTPASGSAYTGELFFGEGSRLTVL.

The chain carries TRBV29-1 and TRBJ2-2, with 9 bases lining up with TRBD2. The CDR3 is made up of 14 amino acids. From germline, CDR1 is SQVTM and CDR2 ANQGSEA. J lost 5 bases, V lost 7 bases, and 8 bases had no gene match. The CDR3 DNA sequence: TGCAGCGCAAAGGATAGCGGGAGAACCGGGGAGCTGTTTTTT. Its translation is CSAKDSGRTGELFF.

V usage is TRBV2 and J usage is TRBJ2-2; D may be TRBD1 (6 bases). The CDR3 is 15 amino acids. The germline gives CDR1 SNHLY, CDR2 FYNNEI. The V gene lost 4 bases and the J gene lost 4 bases, with 13 bases spanning the gap. The CDR3 reads CASSGQALSTGELFF. CDR3 nucleotide sequence: TGTGCCAGCAGTGGACAGGCGTTAAGCACCGGGGAGCTGTTTTTT. The entire variable domain, with the rest obtained from reference TRBV2 and TRBJ2-2, is as follows: EPEVTQTPSHQVTQMGQEVILRCVPISNHLYFYWYRQILGQKVEFLVSFYNNEISEKSEIFDDQFSVERPDGSNFTLKIRSTKLEDSAMYFCASSGQALSTGELFFGEGSRLTVL.

The V gene is TRBV30, the J gene TRBJ1-3, with unresolved D. The CDR3 is 14 residues long. The germline V gene encodes CDR1 GTSNPN and CDR2 SVGIG (reference sequence). V was clipped by 1 base and J by 4 bases, with 11 bases between them. This CDR3 is CAWSALTAGNTIYF. The CDR3 region has the DNA TGTGCCTGGAGTGCCCTAACAGCCGGAAACACCATATATTTT.